Included here is one T cell receptor beta chain sequence, with context. Its antigen is unidentified. This specimen comes from a study of beta chain features in type 1 diabetes. One heparinised draw, averaging about 110 mL, was taken per donor. cDNA synthesis used the whole RNA isolate, giving expressed TCRB sequences. This table comes from immunoSEQ multiplex PCR, and its TCRdb copy is limited to in-frame clones, with some not included. The repertoire holds approximately 280,000 clones, with about 15% as singletons. Deletions cut 0 bases from V and 8 bases from J, with 11 bases between. This CDR3 is 15 amino acids long. CDR1 and CDR2 (germline): MGHDK, SYGVNS. Study-wide results and limits: In comparison with healthy donors, patients had naive, central memory and Treg TCRB repertoires that appeared more similar. Moderate yet significant TCRB CDR3 shortening was seen in Type 1 diabetes patients in all four CD4+ subsets.

The receptor comes from a man in his late teens or twenties with type 1 diabetes. The rearrangement joins TRBV25-1 to TRBJ1-6; D not certain. What was sequenced was naive CD4+ T cells from blood. DNA of the CDR3: TGTGCCAGCAGTGAATATGGCAGTAGCTATTCACCCCTCCACTTT. Translating it yields CASSEYGSSYSPLHF.